The 21 T cell receptor beta chains below were found in one sample sequenced in a study of blood T cells in healthy people across ages. The authors ran a second PCR of about 7 to 12 cycles using a sample-barcoded 5' primer and a J-beta primer mix. TCRdb processed the 5' RACE reads anew with MiXCR; each CDR3 protein has one entry. The sample lists some 920,000 distinct CDR3 sequences, roughly 51% occurring once. Sequencing used blood. Receptors originate from a woman aged 55-69 years in good health.

In this sample, this clonotype turned up a few times. This chain joins TRBV6-6 and TRBJ2-1; TRBD2 agrees at 12 bases. Germline loops: CDR1 MNHNY, CDR2 SVGAGI (reference sequence). This CDR3 contains 16 residues. V gave up 4 bases and J gave up 8 bases; unmatched junction bases: 9. Here the CDR3 reads CASSLTSGSAMDEQFF. The CDR3 DNA reads as TGTGCCAGCAGTTTGACTAGCGGGAGTGCGATGGATGAGCAGTTCTTC.

This rearrangement joins TRBV7-2 to TRBJ1-6; perhaps TRBD1 as D (5 bases). V lost 0 bases to trimming and J lost 10 bases, with 10 bases between them. CDR1 is SGHTA, CDR2 FQGNSA, per germline. This CDR3 region has 14 residues. CDR3 sequence: CASSLAGVQSPLHF. The CDR3 DNA is TGTGCCAGCAGCTTAGCAGGGGTTCAATCACCCCTCCACTTT. Full variable domain (outside the CDR3, taken from reference TRBV7-2 and TRBJ1-6): GAGVSQSPSNKVTEKGKDVELRCDPISGHTALYWYRQSLGQGLEFLIYFQGNSAPDKSGLPSDRFSAERTGGSVSTLTIQRTQQEDSAVYLCASSLAGVQSPLHFGNGTRLTVT.

The chain is built from TRBV3-1 and TRBJ1-2; D may be TRBD1 (5 bases). Trimming removed 0 bases from V and 2 bases from J, with 16 bases in between. Germline CDR1 is LGHDT and CDR2 is YNNKEL (reference sequence). This CDR3 has 17 amino acids. This chain's CDR3 is CASSQDLAAGMNYGYTF. CDR3 DNA: TGTGCCAGCAGCCAAGATCTTGCGGCAGGGATGAACTATGGCTACACCTTC.

V and J are TRBV7-8 and TRBJ2-1, with D perhaps being TRBD1 or TRBD2 (5 bases each). Germline CDR1 and CDR2: SGHVS and FQNEAQ. The V gene lost 2 bases and the J gene lost 7 bases, with 15 bases spanning the gap. The CDR3 covers 15 residues. The CDR3 loop is CASSLRDQNLNEQFF. The CDR3 coding sequence is TGTGCCAGCAGCTTAAGGGACCAAAATTTGAATGAGCAGTTCTTC.

This chain joins TRBV14 and TRBJ2-5, with 9 bases aligning to TRBD2. The J call may not be correct, given that the DNA end is closer to TRBJ2-7. This CDR3 has 16 amino acids. CDR1 is SGHDN and CDR2 is FVKESK in the germline V gene. The CDR3 DNA sequence: TGTGCCAGCAGCCAACTTGGACTAGCGTCCTCCTACGAGCAGTACTTC. This sequence encodes CASSQLGLASSYEQYF.

This chain links TRBV28 with TRBJ2-5; tentatively, D is TRBD2 (5 bases). With 7 bases removed from V and 3 bases from J, the gap between germline ends came to 12 bases. The germline V gene has CDR1 MDHEN and CDR2 SYDVKM. The CDR3 runs to 13 residues. CDR3 loop: CASKKRLKETQYF. DNA for the CDR3: TGTGCCAGCAAGAAGCGGTTAAAAGAGACCCAGTACTTC.

The V gene is TRBV15, the J gene TRBJ2-5; D may correspond to TRBD1 or TRBD2 (5 bases each). This CDR3 is 14 amino acids long. V gave up 3 bases and J gave up 1 base, with 9 bases separating them. Germline V CDR1 and CDR2: LNHNV, YYDKDF (reference sequence). The CDR3 here is CATSRGRSQETQYF. The CDR3 coding sequence is TGTGCCACCAGCAGGGGACGGTCCCAAGAGACCCAGTACTTC.

The chain joins TRBV4-2 to TRBJ1-1, with D perhaps TRBD1 (5 bases). This CDR3 spans 15 amino acids. V was trimmed by 5 bases and J by 3 bases, leaving 16 bases between them. The germline CDR1 and CDR2 sequences are LGHNA and YNFKEQ. CDR3 region: CASSESGGIYTEAFF. The CDR3 DNA sequence: TGTGCCAGCAGCGAAAGTGGGGGTATATACACTGAAGCTTTCTTT.

V is TRBV29-1 and J is TRBJ1-2; possibly TRBD1 for D (6 bases). CDR1 SQVTM and CDR2 ANQGSEA come from the germline V gene. V gave up 7 bases and J gave up 6 bases, with 18 bases separating them. The CDR3 covers 13 residues. The CDR3 reads CSAYRGAPDGYTF. CDR3 nucleotides: TGCAGCGCCTACCGGGGGGCTCCTGATGGCTACACCTTC.

The chain joins TRBV20-1 to TRBJ1-3, with D possibly being TRBD1 (5 bases). Per germline, CDR1 DFQATT and CDR2 SNEGSKA (reference sequence). CDR3 size: 17 residues. Trimming cost V 0 bases and J 0 bases, with 15 bases left between them. This chain's CDR3 is CSAREGLGQASGNTIYF. In nucleotides, the CDR3 is TGCAGTGCTAGAGAGGGGCTGGGCCAGGCCTCTGGAAACACCATATATTTT.

The chain is built from TRBV27 and TRBJ2-2, with 9 bases fitting TRBD2. The CDR3 has 15 residues. CDR1 and CDR2 (germline): MNHEY, SMNVEV (reference sequence). With 5 bases clipped from V and 1 base from J, the junction kept 2 bases outside the gene matches. The CDR3 coding sequence is TGTGCCAGCAGTATACTAGCGGGGAACACCGGGGAGCTGTTTTTT. Its protein product is CASSILAGNTGELFF.

The gene calls are TRBV6-5 and TRBJ2-1; a possible D gene is TRBD2 (6 bases). The V gene lost 5 bases and the J gene lost 10 bases, with 15 bases spanning the gap. The CDR3 runs 13 residues. The germline V gene encodes CDR1 MNHEY and CDR2 SVGAGI. The CDR3 is CASSRTGTSEQFF. In DNA, the CDR3 is TGTGCCAGCAGTCGCACCGGGACTTCGGAGCAGTTCTTC.

The chain joins TRBV29-1 to TRBJ2-5; the D call may be TRBD1 or TRBD2 (5 bases each). Germline-derived CDR1 and CDR2 are SQVTM and ANQGSEA. The CDR3 spans 14 residues. The germline V and J ends were trimmed by 2 bases and 2 bases, with 12 bases remaining between them. As DNA, the CDR3 is TGCAGCGTTGAAATTGGGGGAATTCAAGAGACCCAGTACTTC. It specifies CSVEIGGIQETQYF.

The genes are TRBV7-9 and TRBJ1-4; D gene ambiguous. From germline, CDR1 is SEHNR and CDR2 FQNEAQ (reference sequence). With 8 bases removed from V and 3 bases from J, the gap between germline ends came to 13 bases. The CDR3 has 14 amino acids. DNA of the CDR3: TGTGCCAGCCTCCCGTTAGAGCCTAATGAAAAACTGTTTTTT. Protein product: CASLPLEPNEKLFF.

The chain combines TRBV20-1 with TRBJ2-1; D is possibly TRBD2 (5 bases). The CDR3 runs 14 residues. With 3 bases removed from V and 2 bases from J, the gap between germline ends came to 11 bases. Germline CDR1 reads DFQATT; CDR2 reads SNEGSKA (reference sequence). The CDR3, as DNA: TGCAGTGCTAGCGAGGCTAGCCCCTACAATGAGCAGTTCTTC. Translated, it gives CSASEASPYNEQFF.

This chain connects TRBV20-1 to TRBJ1-2; TRBD1 is a possible D gene (5 bases). Trimming left V 8 bases short and J 12 bases short, with 19 bases between. The CDR3 totals 11 residues. The germline gives CDR1 DFQATT, CDR2 SNEGSKA (reference sequence). The CDR3 sequence is CSRREGAGHTF. The CDR3 nucleotides read TGCAGTCGAAGAGAAGGGGCCGGCCACACCTTC.

This chain joins TRBV19 and TRBJ2-3; D is unresolved. The ends were cut back, 6 bases at V and 4 bases at J, with 5 bases in the middle. This CDR3 is 11 amino acids long. Germline CDR1 is LNHDA and CDR2 is SQIVND (reference sequence). The CDR3 here is CASRWSDTQYF. In DNA form, the CDR3 reads TGTGCCAGTAGGTGGTCAGATACGCAGTATTTT.

This clonotype was counted ten times or more. The chain joins TRBV29-1 to TRBJ1-2, with 7 bases matching TRBD1. Looked up from germline, CDR1 is SQVTM and CDR2 is ANQGSEA. The CDR3 has 12 amino acids. The trim removed 5 bases at V and 2 bases at J, leaving 2 bases unmatched. The CDR3: CSVRQGNYGYTF. The CDR3 DNA reads as TGCAGCGTTCGACAGGGAAACTATGGCTACACCTTC.

This chain uses TRBV28 with TRBJ2-5; a weak D match, TRBD1 (5 bases). The germline V gene encodes CDR1 MDHEN and CDR2 SYDVKM. This CDR3 comprises 13 residues. V was shortened by 5 bases and J by 5 bases, with 12 bases between the two germline ends. The CDR3 reads CASSVAGMETQYF. The CDR3 DNA follows: TGTGCCAGCAGTGTGGCAGGGATGGAGACCCAGTACTTC.

V and J are TRBV2 and TRBJ1-2, with D unclear. The CDR3 spans 10 residues. In germline, CDR1 is SNHLY, CDR2 FYNNEI. Trimming cost V 8 bases and J 2 bases, with 3 bases left between them. The CDR3 here is CASVNYGYTF. The CDR3 region has the DNA TGTGCCAGCGTCAACTATGGCTACACCTTC.

The chain uses TRBV30 and TRBJ2-3; perhaps TRBD2 as D (6 bases). The CDR3 loop spans 14 amino acids. CDR1 is GTSNPN and CDR2 is SVGIG in the germline V gene (reference sequence). V was cut by 5 bases and J by 1 base, with 13 bases left in between. CDR3 amino acids: CAWGRLGRTDTQYF. In nucleotides, the CDR3 is TGTGCCTGGGGAAGACTAGGCCGCACAGATACGCAGTATTTT. The full variable domain, with the rest looked up from reference TRBV30 and TRBJ2-3, is SQTIHQWPATLVQPVGSPLSLECTVEGTSNPNLYWYRQAAGRGLQLLFYSVGIGQISSEVPQNLSASRPQDRQFILSSKKLLLSDSGFYLCAWGRLGRTDTQYFGPGTRLTVL.